This TCR beta chain was sequenced in a study of tumor-infiltrating lymphocytes in primary liver carcinoma. Study-level findings and limits: Pairs of tumor regions overlapped more than tumor-adjacent and tumor-blood pairs did.

Germline V gene sequence: CDR1 MNHNY, CDR2 SVGAGI (reference sequence). The CDR3 loop spans 13 amino acids. TCR beta cDNA was reverse-transcribed from roughly 0.45 ug of total RNA. The reaction used a constant-region primer and ProtoScript II reverse transcriptase. Three nested multiplex PCR rounds, a slightly modified ARM-PCR, produced the libraries for TCR beta. The two initial PCR rounds, about 9 cycles each, used TRBV1-TRBV30 forward and C-beta reverse primers. TCRdb independently ran MiXCR on the multiplex PCR reads; one entry per CDR3 protein. The sample shows under 130,000 distinct CDR3 sequences, roughly 80% of them seen only once. Comments on this clonotype: Its cognate antigen is unknown. No conserved phenylalanine or tryptophan is present at the end of the CDR3, so a read error is the likely explanation.

Co-extraction of RNA and DNA was performed on about 19-33 mg of unsorted bulk tissue. The TCR was taken from a man between 35 and 55 years old with primary liver carcinoma and hepatitis B virus infection. This rearrangement joins TRBV6-6 to TRBJ2-3; D remains unclear. The sample was liver tumor tissue from sampling region 3. Regarding subset: tumor region T3, left-lateral pole. The CDR3 region is CASTKESTDTQYS. For the CDR3, the DNA is TGCGCCAGCACCAAGGAGAGCACAGATACGCAGTATTCT.